These 15 T cell receptor beta chains were all obtained from the same sample, sequenced in a study of glioma-infiltrating T cells. Amplification of TCR alpha and beta CDR3 regions from RNA used iRepertoire nested multiplex PCR. MiXCR, run by TCRdb on the multiplex PCR reads, gives a single entry per CDR3 protein. The repertoire holds about 3,000 distinct CDR3 sequences, with roughly 17% as singletons. The sample consisted of glioma tissue, nonneoplastic brain tissue, or PBMCs (not recorded which). The receptor source for this set is a human donor with low-grade glioma or glioblastoma, undergoing nonglioma brain surgery, or in good health (not recorded which).

As concerns this clonotype: Given a much more abundant clone one base away, this may be a read error. The J gene is TRBJ2-1, the V gene TRBV2; TRBD2 might be the D (6 bases). This CDR3 region has 16 residues. Per germline, CDR1 SNHLY and CDR2 FYNNEI. DNA for the CDR3: TGTGCCAGCAGTGAATTCGGGGGAAGCTCCTACAATAAGCAGTTCTTC. Its protein product is CASSEFGGSSYNKQFF. Supplemented by reference TRBV2 and TRBJ2-1, the full variable domain reads EPEVTQTPSHQVTQMGQEVILRCVPISNHLYFYWYRQILGQKVEFLVSFYNNEISEKSEIFDDQFSVERPDGSNFTLKIRSTKLEDSAMYFCASSEFGGSSYNKQFFGPGTRLTVL.

This clonotype is medium-sized in the sample. This chain connects TRBV27 to TRBJ1-5; D is undetermined. Germline-derived CDR1 and CDR2 are MNHEY and SMNVEV (reference sequence). The CDR3 is 15 amino acids. Trimming removed 5 bases at V and 0 bases at J, with 11 bases between. The CDR3 region has the DNA TGTGCCAGCAGTCAGTTACCGATTAGCAATCAGCCCCAGCATTTT. Translated, it gives CASSQLPISNQPQHF.

The chain recombines TRBV27 with TRBJ2-7; D tentatively fits TRBD1 or TRBD2 (5 bases each). This CDR3 region has 13 residues. Germline CDR1 is MNHEY and CDR2 is SMNVEV (reference sequence). V shed 5 bases and J shed 6 bases, with 14 bases lying between them. CDR3 sequence (DNA): TGTGCCAGCAGTCCGACAGTCGCGGGCGAGCAGTACGTC. It encodes CASSPTVAGEQYV.

This clonotype is classed as medium-sized. V gene TRBV4-1 combines with J gene TRBJ1-1, with D uncertain. V lost 0 bases and J lost 0, with 11 bases in between. In germline, CDR1 is MGHRA, CDR2 YSYEKL. The CDR3 is 16 residues long. CDR3 in amino acids: CASSQDGSPVNTEAFF. CDR3 coding DNA: TGCGCCAGCAGCCAAGATGGGAGTCCGGTGAACACTGAAGCTTTCTTT.

With regard to this clonotype: A much larger clone differs by one base, so this may be a read error. J is TRBJ2-1 and V is TRBV7-6; 9 bases agree with TRBD1. The CDR3 is 13 residues long. Per the germline V gene, CDR1 is SGHVS and CDR2 is FNYEAQ. CDR3 loop: CASSEGTGNEHFF. CDR3 in DNA: TGTGCCAGCAGCGAAGGGACAGGGAATGAGCACTTCTTC.

On this clonotype itself: At one of its ends the junction is not consistent with the germline gene, which may arise from a read error. The rearrangement links TRBV20-1 to TRBJ1-6; D might be TRBD1 (6 bases). Looked up from germline, CDR1 is DFQATT and CDR2 is SNEGSKA (reference sequence). The CDR3 loop spans 15 amino acids. The CDR3 region is CSACGRTAYNSPLHF. The CDR3 bases are TGCAGTGCTTGTGGGAGGACAGCTTATAATTCGCCCCTCCACTTT.

In nucleotides, the CDR3 is TGCGCCAGCAGCCAAGATTGGTGTGGGCGGCAGGCCAGGAACGAGCAGTACGTC. This sequence encodes CASSQDWCGRQARNEQYV. J is TRBJ2-7 and V is TRBV4-1; no clear D. This CDR3 comprises 18 residues. Looked up from germline, CDR1 is MGHRA and CDR2 is YSYEKL. The V gene lost 0 bases and the J gene lost 5 bases, with 23 bases spanning the gap.

This clonotype was picked up many times. The V and J genes are TRBV7-3 and TRBJ2-1, with TRBD2 matching 13 bases. Per germline, CDR1 SGHTA and CDR2 FQGTGA. The CDR3 runs 15 residues. Trimming cost V 4 bases and J 6 bases; bases outside gene matches: 3. DNA for the CDR3: TGTGCCAGCAGCTCACTAGCGGGGGGGCCCAATGAGCAGTTCTTC. This codes for CASSSLAGGPNEQFF. The full variable domain, rest sourced from reference TRBV7-3 and TRBJ2-1, is GAGVSQTPSNKVTEKGKYVELRCDPISGHTALYWYRQSLGQGPEFLIYFQGTGAADDSGLPNDRFFAVRPEGSVSTLKIQRTERGDSAVYLCASSSLAGGPNEQFFGPGTRLTVL.

The rearrangement links TRBV2 to TRBJ2-2; 8 bases are shared with TRBD2. After removal of 7 bases from V and 4 bases from J, the junction contained 8 bases not matched to a gene. Germline V gene lookup returns CDR1 SNHLY and CDR2 FYNNEI. The CDR3 contains 15 residues. The CDR3 spells CASTGGLLGTGELFF. DNA for the CDR3: TGTGCCAGCACGGGGGGGTTGCTCGGCACCGGGGAGCTGTTTTTT.

Within the sample, this clonotype is medium-sized. The chain is built from TRBV6-6 and TRBJ2-7; D is uncertain. The CDR3 covers 16 residues. Germline loops: CDR1 MNHNY, CDR2 SVGAGI (reference sequence). Trimming stripped 0 bases from V and 3 bases from J, with 15 bases between. The CDR3 coding sequence is TGTGCCAGCAGTTACTCGAGTATGGCGGCAGGCTACGAGCAGTACGTC. It specifies CASSYSSMAAGYEQYV.

This clonotype ranks as medium-sized. This chain connects TRBV3-1 to TRBJ1-5, with D maybe TRBD1 (5 bases). This CDR3 region has 19 residues. Trimming took off 3 bases at V and 1 base at J, with 22 bases between the two ends. Germline V gives CDR1 LGHDT, CDR2 YNNKEL (reference sequence). In DNA, the CDR3 is TGTGCCAGCAGCCAGGCGGGAATTTGGGGCTTAGGGAGCAATCAGCCCCAGCATTTT. Its translation: CASSQAGIWGLGSNQPQHF.

The table lists this clonotype with many counts. The J gene is TRBJ1-3, the V gene TRBV5-8; 7 nucleotides line up with TRBD1. The CDR3 is 15 residues long. The V segment lost 3 bases and the J segment 4 bases; nucleotides outside the gene matches: 7. Germline CDR1 reads SGHTS; CDR2 reads YDEGEE. The CDR3, as DNA: TGTGCCAGCAGCTCTTCCGGGACAGCGGGAAACACCATATATTTT. Translation gives CASSSSGTAGNTIYF.

The table lists this clonotype with many counts. J is TRBJ1-1 and V is TRBV18; D unclear. V lost 6 bases and J lost 0, with 14 bases in between. Germline CDR1 reads KGHSH; CDR2 reads LQKENI. This CDR3 comprises 15 residues. The chain's CDR3 is CASSDAGGLNTEAFF. CDR3 in DNA: TGTGCCAGCTCCGATGCGGGCGGATTGAACACTGAAGCTTTCTTT. The variable domain in full, with the rest retrieved from reference TRBV18 and TRBJ1-1, is NAGVMQNPRHLVRRRGQEARLRCSPMKGHSHVYWYRQLPEEGLKFMVYLQKENIIDESGMPKERFSAEFPKEGPSILRIQQVVRGDSAAYFCASSDAGGLNTEAFFGQGTRLTVV.

This clonotype was counted many times. V and J are TRBV11-2 and TRBJ1-5; TRBD1 is a possible D gene (6 bases). This CDR3 has 14 amino acids. Germline CDR1 SGHAT, CDR2 FQNNGV. V lost 1 base, J lost 8 bases, and 12 bases lay in between. CDR3 DNA sequence: TGTGCCAGCAGCTTAGTAGGGGGAGGAGAGCCCCAGCATTTT. Amino acid sequence: CASSLVGGGEPQHF.

The chain combines TRBV6-2 or TRBV6-3 with TRBJ1-1; D may be TRBD1 (6 bases). Trimming left V 6 bases short and J 4 bases short, with 21 bases between. Germline V lookup: CDR1 MNHEY, CDR2 SVGEGT. The CDR3 consists of 16 residues. The CDR3 DNA reads TGTGCCAGCAGATATGGGGTCCAGGGGCCGACCACTGAAGCTTTCTTT. This gives the protein CASRYGVQGPTTEAFF.